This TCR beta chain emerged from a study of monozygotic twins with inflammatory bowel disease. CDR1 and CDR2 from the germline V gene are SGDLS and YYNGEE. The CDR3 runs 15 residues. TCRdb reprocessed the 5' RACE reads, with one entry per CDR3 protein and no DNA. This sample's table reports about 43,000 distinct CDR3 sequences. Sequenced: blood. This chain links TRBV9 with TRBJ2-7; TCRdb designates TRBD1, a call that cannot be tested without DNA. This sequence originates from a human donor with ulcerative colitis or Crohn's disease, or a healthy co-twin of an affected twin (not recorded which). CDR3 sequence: CASSVGADSGFGQYF.